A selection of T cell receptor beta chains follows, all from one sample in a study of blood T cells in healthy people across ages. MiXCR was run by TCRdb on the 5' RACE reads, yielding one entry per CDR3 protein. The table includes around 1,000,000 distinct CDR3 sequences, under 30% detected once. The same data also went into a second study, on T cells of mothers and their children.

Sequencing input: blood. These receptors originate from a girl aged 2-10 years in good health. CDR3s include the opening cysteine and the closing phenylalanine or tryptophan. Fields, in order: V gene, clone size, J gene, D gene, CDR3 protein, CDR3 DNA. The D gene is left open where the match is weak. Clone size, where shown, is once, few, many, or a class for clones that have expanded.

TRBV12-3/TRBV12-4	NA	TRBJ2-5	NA	CASRPTARGTQYF	TGTGCCAGCAGGCCAACAGCCCGCGGGACCCAGTACTTC
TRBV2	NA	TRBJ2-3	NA	CASSEDRLITDTQYF	TGTGCCAGCAGTGAAGACAGACTAATCACAGATACGCAGTATTTT
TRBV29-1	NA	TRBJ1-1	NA	CSVHPAGGNTEAFF	TGCAGCGTTCACCCGGCAGGAGGAAACACTGAAGCTTTCTTT
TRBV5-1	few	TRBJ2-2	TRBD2	CASSSEAGGTGELFF	TGCGCCAGCAGCTCGGAGGCGGGAGGAACCGGGGAGCTGTTTTTT
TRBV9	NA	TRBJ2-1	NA	CASSVGPGRAAYNEQFF	TGTGCCAGCAGCGTAGGGCCCGGGCGGGCGGCCTACAATGAGCAGTTCTTC
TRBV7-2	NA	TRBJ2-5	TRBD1	CASSPYGGTGLETQYF	TGTGCCAGCAGCCCCTACGGTGGGACAGGGTTGGAGACCCAGTACTTC
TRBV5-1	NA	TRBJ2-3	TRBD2	CASSLDAGGSRFGTDTQYF	TGCGCCAGCAGCTTGGATGCGGGGGGCTCCCGGTTCGGCACAGATACGCAGTATTTT
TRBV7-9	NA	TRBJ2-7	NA	CASSLVGRHDEQYF	TGTGCCAGCAGCTTAGTTGGGCGGCATGACGAGCAGTACTTC
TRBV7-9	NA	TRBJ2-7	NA	CASSSQGGVYEQYF	TGTGCCAGCAGCTCCCAAGGGGGGGTCTACGAGCAGTACTTC
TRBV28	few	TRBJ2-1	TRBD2	CASSFLVRDSGTKTDQFF	TGTGCCAGCAGTTTTTTGGTACGGGATAGCGGGACGAAGACTGATCAGTTCTTC
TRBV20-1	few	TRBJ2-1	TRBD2	CSARVGAGGLVNEQFF	TGCAGTGCTAGAGTGGGAGCGGGGGGGCTAGTCAATGAGCAGTTCTTC